The entry below gives a single TCR beta chain sequence along with its context. As yet, its antigen is unknown. The sample holds other DNA sequences that translate to the same CDR3. The sample is drawn from a study of shared clonotypes between healthy human individuals. Findings of the study overall: A reduction in generation probabilities was seen for non-shared clonotypes relative to those shared by all four donors. Among the subsets, naive ones generally showed larger estimated richness than memory ones. Sequencing depth was a factor that was expected to affect clonotype sharing among donors.

Healthy adults negative for HIV, lacking recent acute infections or vaccinations, served as donors. The germline gives CDR1 GTSNPN, CDR2 SVGIG (reference sequence). V lost 3 bases, J lost 2 bases, and 4 bases stayed unmatched. This CDR3 contains 13 residues. Sequencing was performed with immunoSEQ multiplex PCR; in TCRdb, only in-frame clones are kept and a portion is missing. The profile shows around 1.5 million clones, roughly 98% of them singletons. Sequenced material: naive CD4+ T cells sorted from blood. Subset described: CD45RA+ positively selected. The receptor was derived from a man aged 30 to 45 in good health. V usage is TRBV30 and J usage is TRBJ2-7; 7 bases fit TRBD2. The CDR3 nucleotides are TGTGCCTGGAGGGCTAGCGGAACCTACGAGCAGTACTTC. The encoded protein is CAWRASGTYEQYF.